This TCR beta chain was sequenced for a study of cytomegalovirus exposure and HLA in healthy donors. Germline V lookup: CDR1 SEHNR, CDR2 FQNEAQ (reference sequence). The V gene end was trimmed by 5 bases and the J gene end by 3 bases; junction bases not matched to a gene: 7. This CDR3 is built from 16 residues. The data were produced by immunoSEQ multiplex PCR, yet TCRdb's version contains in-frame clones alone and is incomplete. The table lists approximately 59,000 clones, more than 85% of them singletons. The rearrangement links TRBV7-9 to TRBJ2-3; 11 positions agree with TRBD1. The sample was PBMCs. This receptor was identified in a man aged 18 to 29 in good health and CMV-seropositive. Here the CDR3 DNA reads TGTGCCAGCAGCGCCCCGGGACAGGGGGTAACAGATACGCAGTATTTT. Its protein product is CASSAPGQGVTDTQYF. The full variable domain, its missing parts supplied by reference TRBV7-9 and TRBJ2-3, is DTGVSQNPRHKITKRGQNVTFRCDPISEHNRLYWYRQTLGQGPEFLTYFQNEAQLEKSRLLSDRFSAERPKGSFSTLEIQRTEQGDSAMYLCASSAPGQGVTDTQYFGPGTRLTVL.